This section outlines one TCR beta chain sequence together with its context. These data come from a study of blood T cell repertoires in COVID-19. The CDR3 is 15 amino acids. J gave up 4 bases and V 5 bases, and 5 bases lay outside the gene matches. The germline gives CDR1 SGDLS, CDR2 YYNGEE. Sequenced by immunoSEQ multiplex PCR; TCRdb stores in-frame clones only, minus some. This sample has approximately 46,000 clones, with around 83% found just once. Sequencing was performed on peripheral blood. The rearrangement links TRBV9 to TRBJ2-2, with 10 bases lining up with TRBD2. The source is a woman between 65 and 79 years old in a cohort sampled during active COVID-19. Written as DNA, the CDR3 is TGTGCCAGCAGACGAGCGGGAGGGTCCACCGGGGAGCTGTTTTTT. It specifies CASRRAGGSTGELFF.